The 10 T cell receptor beta chains in this list originate from one sample, sequenced in a study of T cell repertoires in cytomegalovirus infection. TCRdb used MiXCR to reprocess the reads, holding one entry per CDR3 protein. The sample holds about 830,000 distinct CDR3 sequences, 32% seen once. For these receptors, no antigen is known. Sequencing was performed on cultured CD8+ T cells from PBMCs, taken from culture after CMV antigen stimulation. Receptors originate from a human donor in good health (CMV status not recorded). Some clones in this sample may be carry-over from other donors' samples.

This clonotype was detected a few times. V usage is TRBV4-1 and J usage is TRBJ1-3, with D unclear. The V gene lost 1 base and the J gene lost 1 base, with 14 bases spanning the gap. The CDR3 contains 17 residues. The germline CDR1 and CDR2 sequences are MGHRA and YSYEKL. The CDR3 bases are TGCGCCAGCAGCCAAGTCCCTACAACAGCGTCTGGAAACACCATATATTTT. Translated, it gives CASSQVPTTASGNTIYF.

This clonotype was recorded only once. This chain connects TRBV2 to TRBJ2-1, with TRBD1 matching 8 bases. The J segment lost 7 bases and the V segment lost 6 bases, leaving 5 bases of the junction unmatched. The CDR3 is made up of 13 amino acids. Germline CDR1 reads SNHLY; CDR2 reads FYNNEI. Here the CDR3 DNA reads TGTGCCAGCAGACCCAGGGGGCCGAATGAGCAGTTCTTC. Residues: CASRPRGPNEQFF.

This clonotype turned up a few times. This rearrangement joins TRBV2 to TRBJ2-2, with D tentatively TRBD1 (5 bases). The CDR3 is 17 residues long. The germline V and J ends were trimmed by 6 bases and 0 bases, with 17 bases remaining between them. The germline gives CDR1 SNHLY, CDR2 FYNNEI. Here the CDR3 reads CASSPSNRNPNTGELFF. The DNA of the CDR3 is TGTGCCAGCAGCCCATCCAACAGGAATCCGAACACCGGGGAGCTGTTTTTT. The full variable domain, completed using reference TRBV2 and TRBJ2-2, is EPEVTQTPSHQVTQMGQEVILRCVPISNHLYFYWYRQILGQKVEFLVSFYNNEISEKSEIFDDQFSVERPDGSNFTLKIRSTKLEDSAMYFCASSPSNRNPNTGELFFGEGSRLTVL.

This clonotype was counted ten times or more. The gene calls are TRBV6-6 and TRBJ1-5; 8 nucleotides agree with TRBD1. In germline, CDR1 is MNHNY, CDR2 SVGAGI (reference sequence). V shed 2 bases and J 5 bases; nucleotides not matched to a gene: 11. The CDR3 has 17 residues. This CDR3 is CASSYLQGQGIDQPQHF. CDR3 bases: TGTGCCAGCAGTTACCTTCAAGGACAGGGAATTGATCAGCCCCAGCATTTT.

This clonotype was counted ten times or more. The chain combines TRBV7-2 with TRBJ2-5, with 7 positions matching TRBD1. Germline CDR1 SGHTA, CDR2 FQGNSA. The CDR3 is 15 amino acids. V was clipped by 4 bases and J by 0 bases; unmatched bases: 5. Here the CDR3 DNA reads TGTGCCAGCAGCTCGAGGGGACAGAACCAAGAGACCCAGTACTTC. It yields the protein CASSSRGQNQETQYF.

The chain's CDR3 is CASSYPKPGDPNTGELFF. In DNA form, the CDR3 reads TGTGCCAGCAGTTACCCCAAACCAGGAGACCCGAACACCGGGGAGCTGTTTTTT. The rearrangement uses TRBV6-6 and TRBJ2-2; D unresolved. This CDR3 region has 18 residues. Germline lookup yields CDR1 MNHNY and CDR2 SVGAGI (reference sequence). V was pared by 2 bases and J by 0 bases, with 16 bases between.

The chain couples TRBV9 to TRBJ1-1; tentatively, D is TRBD1 (5 bases). The V end lost 0 bases, the J end lost 5 bases, and 14 bases lay between the germline ends. This CDR3 region has 15 residues. The germline gives CDR1 SGDLS, CDR2 YYNGEE. The CDR3 reads CASSVGSGAGTEAFF. CDR3 nucleotides: TGTGCCAGCAGCGTAGGGTCTGGGGCGGGTACTGAAGCTTTCTTT.

The rearrangement uses TRBV5-1 and TRBJ1-1, with D maybe TRBD1 (6 bases). The V gene lost 0 bases and the J gene lost 3 bases, with 18 bases spanning the gap. Germline-derived CDR1 and CDR2 are SGHRS and YFSETQ. The CDR3 spans 17 residues. Here the CDR3 reads CASSLAGGGLLDTEAFF. In nucleotides, the CDR3 is TGCGCCAGCAGCTTGGCTGGGGGGGGGCTACTGGACACTGAAGCTTTCTTT.

This clonotype was counted only a few times. This chain joins TRBV4-1 and TRBJ2-7; no definite D call. Germline lookup yields CDR1 MGHRA and CDR2 YSYEKL. The CDR3 is 13 residues long. Trimming took off 4 bases at V and 6 bases at J, with 13 bases between the two ends. The CDR3 protein is CASSRPEDPEQYF. CDR3 sequence (DNA): TGCGCCAGCAGCCGCCCGGAAGATCCCGAGCAGTACTTC.

This chain uses TRBV7-9 with TRBJ2-2; 9 bases fit TRBD1. CDR1 is SEHNR and CDR2 is FQNEAQ in the germline V gene (reference sequence). The CDR3 runs to 16 residues. With 4 bases clipped from V and 4 bases from J, the junction kept 7 bases outside the gene matches. CDR3 amino acids: CASSSRDRAITGELFF. Written as DNA, the CDR3 is TGTGCCAGCAGCTCGAGGGACAGGGCTATCACCGGGGAGCTGTTTTTT.